This T cell receptor (beta chain) was sequenced for a study of cytomegalovirus exposure and HLA in healthy donors. Study-level information: Some 200 million T cells yielded 100 million or so unique TCR beta sequences in earlier analysis. Study outcomes and limitations: Later work showed greater clonal expansion in HLA-associated TCR beta chains than in equally common others. Excluded: some indistinguishable V segments such as TRBV6-2 and TRBV6-3.

Details on this clone: Its target is unknown.

Germline values: CDR1 SGHTA, CDR2 FQGNSA. Trimming took 3 bases from V and 1 from J, leaving 9 bases between them. This CDR3 comprises 14 residues. The PCR employed 60 Vbeta primers together with 13 Jbeta primers. TCRdb's table, derived via immunoSEQ multiplex PCR, lists solely in-frame clones and lacks some. The sample records about 190,000 clones, 75% to 85% being singletons. The TCR originated in a woman aged 18-35 years in good health and CMV-seronegative. The rearrangement uses TRBV7-2 and TRBJ1-1; possible D gene TRBD1, 6 bases. Sequenced material: PBMCs. The CDR3 is CASSLGTRNTEAFF. DNA for the CDR3: TGTGCCAGCAGCTTGGGGACAAGGAACACTGAAGCTTTCTTT.